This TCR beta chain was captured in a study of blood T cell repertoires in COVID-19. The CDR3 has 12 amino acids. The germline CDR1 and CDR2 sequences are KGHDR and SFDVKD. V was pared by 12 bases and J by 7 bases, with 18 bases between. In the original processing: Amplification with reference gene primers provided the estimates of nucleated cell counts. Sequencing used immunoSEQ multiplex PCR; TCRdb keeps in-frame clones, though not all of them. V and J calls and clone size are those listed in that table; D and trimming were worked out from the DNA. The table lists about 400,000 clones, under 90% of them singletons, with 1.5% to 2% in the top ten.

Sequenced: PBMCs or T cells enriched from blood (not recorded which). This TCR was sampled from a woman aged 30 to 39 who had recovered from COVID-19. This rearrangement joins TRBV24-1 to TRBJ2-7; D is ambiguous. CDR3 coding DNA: TGTGCCGCTGACCCTATGAAGGAGGAGCAGTACTTC. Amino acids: CAADPMKEEQYF.